This entry features one T cell receptor (beta chain) sequence. The data were produced by immunoSEQ multiplex PCR, yet TCRdb's version contains in-frame clones alone and is incomplete. This sample has almost 200,000 clones, with 80% to 90% found just once. The source of the sample is a study of blood T cell repertoires in COVID-19. Trimming at V came to 3 bases and at J to 0 bases, leaving 2 bases not matched to a gene. The CDR3 runs 16 residues. Germline CDR1 reads SGHDN; CDR2 reads FVKESK. Among Cohort 3 donors, those recovered had two negative PCRs, clearance, or symptom resolution. The rearrangement uses TRBV14 and TRBJ1-3; 10 bases are shared with TRBD1. Sequencing input: PBMCs or T cells enriched from blood (not recorded which). The TCR originated in a woman aged 18-29 years who had recovered from COVID-19. CDR3 in amino acids: CASSQRTGGSGNTIYF. CDR3 DNA: TGTGCCAGCAGCCAGAGGACAGGGGGCTCTGGAAACACCATATATTTT.